This record concerns one TCR beta chain sequence. The data were taken from a study of blood T cell repertoires in COVID-19. Germline V gives CDR1 SGHVS, CDR2 FNYEAQ. CDR3 length equals 14 residues. The V gene lost 1 base and the J gene lost 5 bases, with 8 bases spanning the gap. Clones were sequenced by immunoSEQ multiplex PCR, and TCRdb holds only the in-frame ones, with some missing. The sample has around 110,000 clones, around four fifths seen once. This TCR derives from a man aged 25-45 years with acute or convalescent COVID-19. This chain links TRBV7-6 with TRBJ2-2; no clear D gene. Specimen: peripheral blood. As DNA, the CDR3 is TGTGCCAGCAGCTTAGGCCGTGAGACCGGGGAGCTGTTTTTT. Translating gives CASSLGRETGELFF.